Below, one T cell receptor (beta chain) is given with its context. Its antigen is undetermined. This CDR3 has 17 amino acids. V lost 0 bases, J lost 0 bases, and 14 bases lay in between. The germline gives CDR1 SGHRS, CDR2 YFSETQ. Only healthy Caucasians were included as donors. Template switching, a step in the protocol, added a universal primer site, and cDNA carried unique molecular identifiers. In TCRdb, the 5' RACE reads were re-called with MiXCR into one record per CDR3 protein. The sample contains just under 650,000 distinct CDR3 sequences, about 7.6% of which appear only once. This sample was included in a study of identical twins. Overall study results and limits: A partial confounding effect on zero-insertion analyses could come from invariant MAIT and iNKT cells.

These data also formed part of another study, on yellow fever vaccine responses in identical twins. As that report states: Twins reportedly appeared to share part of their vaccine T cell response while keeping part individual.

The rearrangement joins TRBV5-1 to TRBJ2-3; D remains ambiguous. Sequencing input: PBMCs. This receptor was taken from a woman under 30 in good health. CDR3: CASSLAPWATSTDTQYF. CDR3 coding DNA: TGCGCCAGCAGCTTGGCCCCGTGGGCTACTAGCACAGATACGCAGTATTTT.